This T cell receptor beta chain was sequenced for a study of T cell responses to AZD1222 COVID-19 vaccine. Whole-study results and caveats: Just a handful of AZD1222 recipients tested seropositive at baseline. It should be noted that donors were predominantly white British and more often female, and clonal diversity was possibly underestimated. Spike-specific TCR breadth rose after two AZD1222 doses, and depth rose as well. Targeting of unmutated variant regions was reportedly seen in nearly half of spike-specific TCRs.

Concerning this clone: Its target is not known.

TCRdb's copy holds only in-frame clones and misses some; the assay was immunoSEQ multiplex PCR. Of roughly 55,000 clones listed, roughly 90% are singletons. This CDR3 has 15 residues. Germline values: CDR1 SGHRS, CDR2 YFSETQ. J gave up 0 bases and V 5 bases, and 6 bases lay outside the gene matches. The sample consisted of peripheral blood, taken on day 0 of AZD1222 vaccination. The TCR originated in an adult in good health. The rearrangement uses TRBV5-1 and TRBJ2-5, with 8 bases fitting TRBD1. The CDR3 region has the DNA TGCGCCAGCAGTTACGGGACAGGAAACCAAGAGACCCAGTACTTC. This gives the protein CASSYGTGNQETQYF.